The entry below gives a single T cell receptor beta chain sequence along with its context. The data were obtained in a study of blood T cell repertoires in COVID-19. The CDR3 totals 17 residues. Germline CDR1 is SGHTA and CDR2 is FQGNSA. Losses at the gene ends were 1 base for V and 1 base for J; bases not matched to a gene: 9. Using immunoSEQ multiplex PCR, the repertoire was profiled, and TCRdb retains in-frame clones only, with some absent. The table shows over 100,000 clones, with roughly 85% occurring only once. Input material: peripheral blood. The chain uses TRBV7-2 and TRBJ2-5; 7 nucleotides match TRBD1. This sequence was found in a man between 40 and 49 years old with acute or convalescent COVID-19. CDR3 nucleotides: TGTGCCAGCAGCTTAGGGGACAGTTGGGGCCCCCAAGAGACCCAGTACTTC. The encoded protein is CASSLGDSWGPQETQYF.